This is a list of T cell receptor beta chains from one sample in a study of blood T cell repertoires in COVID-19. Method: immunoSEQ multiplex PCR; TCRdb's copy keeps in-frame clones and lacks some. Counted here are 88,000 or so clones, roughly 80% occurring once; the ten biggest clones make up about 4.4%. The specimen was peripheral blood. These TCRs come from a man between 60 and 70 years old with acute or convalescent COVID-19. Both conserved end residues are part of each CDR3. A D gene is named only where the DNA matches it firmly. Size values are once, few and many counts, or a class for expanded clones, and some rows have none.

clone size	D gene	V gene	J gene	CDR3 DNA	CDR3 protein
few	.	TRBV7-2	TRBJ2-1	TGTGCCAGCAGCGAAGGACAGACCGCCTACAATGAGCAGTTCTTC	CASSEGQTAYNEQFF
.	.	TRBV9	TRBJ2-2	TGTGCCAGCAGCGTTGGGCATACGAACACCGGGGAGCTGTTTTTT	CASSVGHTNTGELFF
.	.	TRBV7-2	TRBJ1-5	TGTGCCAGCAGCTTAGGCAGCGGGGGGAATCAGCCCCAGCATTTT	CASSLGSGGNQPQHF
once	TRBD1	TRBV2	TRBJ1-2	TGTGCCAGCCAGTGGCAGGGGGCAGGGTATGGCTACACCTTC	CASQWQGAGYGYTF
.	.	TRBV6-1	TRBJ1-2	TGTGCCAGCATGCGGGATGGCTACACCTTC	CASMRDGYTF
.	TRBD1	TRBV27	TRBJ1-2	TGTGCCAGCAGTTCGCGCGTCCCGGGACAGGGAATCGGTAGCTATGGCTACACCTTC	CASSSRVPGQGIGSYGYTF
.	.	TRBV14	TRBJ1-1	TGTGCCAGCAGCCAAGGCGCGGGGTTCGAAGCTTTCTTT	CASSQGAGFEAFF
.	.	TRBV6-5	TRBJ2-5	TGTGCCAGCAGTTACTTTCGTCGAGGAGAAGAGACCCAGTACTTC	CASSYFRRGEETQYF
.	.	TRBV19	TRBJ1-2	TGTGCCAGTAGTCCAGCAGGGGTGTTGTATGGCTACACCTTC	CASSPAGVLYGYTF
.	TRBD1	TRBV5-5	TRBJ2-7	TGTGCCAGCAGCTTGGGACAGGGGACCCTTGCTTCTCACGAGCAGTACTTC	CASSLGQGTLASHEQYF
.	TRBD2	TRBV28	TRBJ2-1	TGTGCCAGCAGTTCGGCGGGAGAAGGTGACAATGAGCAGTTCTTC	CASSSAGEGDNEQFF
.	.	TRBV6-6	TRBJ1-2	TGTGCCAGCAGGCGAACGGGAGGAACTAATGGCTACACCTTC	CASRRTGGTNGYTF
.	.	TRBV6-2/TRBV6-3	TRBJ2-7	TGTGCCAGCAGTTACCCAAGCGGAACCTACGAGCAGTACTTC	CASSYPSGTYEQYF
.	.	TRBV9	TRBJ1-3	TGTGCCAGCAGCGTAGGTGTTAACTCTGGAAACACCATATATTTT	CASSVGVNSGNTIYF
.	TRBD1	TRBV28	TRBJ1-5	TGTGCCAGCAGTACGACAGGGGCCAAAAGTTGGAGTCAGCCCCAGCATTTT	CASSTTGAKSWSQPQHF
.	TRBD1	TRBV14	TRBJ2-4	TGTGCCAGCAGCCAAGATGCGGAACAGGGGCGAGCCAAAAACATTCAGTACTTC	CASSQDAEQGRAKNIQYF
.	.	TRBV20-1	TRBJ1-1	TGCAGTGCTAGTGCTCGGGGGATTATGAACACTGAAGCTTTCTTT	CSASARGIMNTEAFF
.	TRBD2	TRBV18	TRBJ2-1	TGTGCCAGCTCACCGACTCATACTAGCGTTCCGAGCAATGAGCAGTTCTTC	CASSPTHTSVPSNEQFF
.	.	TRBV19	TRBJ1-1	TGTGCCAGTACCCTAGGACAGCCGGCGTCTGAAGCTTTCTTT	CASTLGQPASEAFF
.	TRBD1	TRBV7-9	TRBJ1-2	TGTGCCAGCAGCCCGACCAGGGGGTCGACTAACTATGGCTACACCTTC	CASSPTRGSTNYGYTF
.	TRBD1	TRBV28	TRBJ1-3	TGTGCCAGCAGTCCGACAGGGGCTAACTCTGGAAACACCATATATTTT	CASSPTGANSGNTIYF
few	.	TRBV5-6	TRBJ1-1	TGTGCCAGCAGCTTGGGTCAGGGGTGGTACACTGAAGCTTTCTTT	CASSLGQGWYTEAFF
.	TRBD2	TRBV23-1	TRBJ2-1	TGCGCCAGCAGTCATAGGGAGACTAGCGGGAGGGCCGACAACAATGAGCAGTTCTTC	CASSHRETSGRADNNEQFF
.	TRBD2	TRBV11-3	TRBJ2-1	TGTGCCAGCAGCTACGGGGGGGCCGCCCATGAGCAGTTCTTC	CASSYGGAAHEQFF
.	TRBD2	TRBV4-3	TRBJ2-1	TGCGCCAGCAGCCAAGATTCAAGCGGGGGAAACAATGAGCAGTTCTTC	CASSQDSSGGNNEQFF
.	TRBD1	TRBV5-8	TRBJ2-5	TGTGCCAGCAGCCCAGGACAGGGACTCCAAGAGACCCAGTACTTC	CASSPGQGLQETQYF
.	TRBD2	TRBV19	TRBJ2-7	TGTGCCAGTAGTATAGAGGGAGGGAACTACGAGCAGTACTTC	CASSIEGGNYEQYF
.	TRBD1	TRBV3-1/TRBV3-2	TRBJ1-6	TGTGCCAGCAGTCCATACAGGGGACCGGATTCACCCCTCCACTTT	CASSPYRGPDSPLHF
.	.	TRBV2	TRBJ2-5	TGTGCCAGCAGTGTAAGCGCTAAGGGATTAGCGGTGCTCCAAGAGACCCAGTACTTC	CASSVSAKGLAVLQETQYF
.	.	TRBV18	TRBJ2-7	TGTGCCAGCTCACCACCCCAACGACTGGAGCAGTACTTC	CASSPPQRLEQYF
.	TRBD2	TRBV5-1	TRBJ2-5	TGCGCCAGCACCGGGGGGGCTTTCCCAAAGTACCAAGAGACCCAGTACTTC	CASTGGAFPKYQETQYF
.	.	TRBV19	TRBJ2-6	TGTGCCAGTAGGAGACAGGTCTATGGGGCCAACGTCCTGACTTTC	CASRRQVYGANVLTF
.	TRBD1	TRBV9	TRBJ1-2	TGTGCCAGCAGCGTAGTCGACAGGGGTGGCTACACCTTC	CASSVVDRGGYTF
.	TRBD1	TRBV18	TRBJ2-1	TGTGCCAGCTCACGGACAGGGTCCCACAATGAGCAGTTCTTC	CASSRTGSHNEQFF
.	.	TRBV10-3	TRBJ2-7	TGTGCCTCCCAGAGCGCCGGTCTCGAGCAGTACTTC	CASQSAGLEQYF
.	TRBD2	TRBV7-2	TRBJ2-7	TGTGCCAGCAGCTCCGGGACTAGAGATGAGCAGTACTTC	CASSSGTRDEQYF
.	.	TRBV28	TRBJ1-4	TGTGCCACTAAACAGGGCACAACTAATGAAAAACTGTTTTTT	CATKQGTTNEKLFF
.	.	TRBV7-2	TRBJ2-7	TGTGCCAGCAGCTCAGTGGCCTACGAGCAGTACTTC	CASSSVAYEQYF
.	TRBD2	TRBV5-1	TRBJ2-1	TGCGCCAGCAGCTTGGCCGGGACTAGCGGCTACAATGAGCAGTTCTTC	CASSLAGTSGYNEQFF
.	.	TRBV5-1	TRBJ2-3	TGCGCCAGCAGCATAAGCGGAGCGGGAGATACGCAGTATTTT	CASSISGAGDTQYF
.	.	TRBV21-1	TRBJ2-1	TGTGCCATCCTGACCTGGACTAGCGGAACAACCTACAATGAGCAGTTCTTC	CAILTWTSGTTYNEQFF
once	TRBD2	TRBV6-5	TRBJ2-1	TGTGCCAGCAGCATAGGGACTAGCGGGAGTTATGAGCAGTTCTTC	CASSIGTSGSYEQFF
.	.	TRBV4-1	TRBJ1-2	TGCGCCAGCAGCCAAGCCCCCGGGAACTCGGGGGGCTACACCTTC	CASSQAPGNSGGYTF
.	.	TRBV7-2	TRBJ2-1	TGTGCCAGCAGCTTATTAAGTCTAGAGCAGTTCTTC	CASSLLSLEQFF
.	TRBD2	TRBV5-4	TRBJ2-1	TGTGCCAGCAGCTTGGACGGGACTAGCGGGAGCCGCGAGCGGTTCTTC	CASSLDGTSGSRERFF
.	.	TRBV5-5	TRBJ2-1	TGTGCCAGCAGCTTGTTAGTAAGCTCCTACAATGAGCAGTTCTTC	CASSLLVSSYNEQFF
once	TRBD1	TRBV10-2	TRBJ2-2	TGCGCCAGCACACGGACAGGGACACTAGCAGGCACCGGGGAGCTGTTTTTT	CASTRTGTLAGTGELFF